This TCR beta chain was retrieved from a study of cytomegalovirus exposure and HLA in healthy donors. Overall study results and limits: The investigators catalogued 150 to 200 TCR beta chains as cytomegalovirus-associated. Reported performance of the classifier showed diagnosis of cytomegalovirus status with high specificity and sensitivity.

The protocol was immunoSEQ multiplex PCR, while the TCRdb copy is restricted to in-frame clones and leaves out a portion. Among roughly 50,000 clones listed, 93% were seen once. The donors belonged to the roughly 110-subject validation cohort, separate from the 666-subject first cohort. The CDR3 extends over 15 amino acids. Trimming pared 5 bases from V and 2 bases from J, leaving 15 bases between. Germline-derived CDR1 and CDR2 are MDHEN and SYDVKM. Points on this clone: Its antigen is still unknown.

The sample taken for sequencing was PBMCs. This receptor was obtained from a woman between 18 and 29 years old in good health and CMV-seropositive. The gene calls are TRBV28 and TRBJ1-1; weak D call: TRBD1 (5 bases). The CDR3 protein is CASSPPLGGNTEAFF. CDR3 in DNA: TGTGCCAGCAGTCCACCCCTCGGGGGTAACACTGAAGCTTTCTTT.